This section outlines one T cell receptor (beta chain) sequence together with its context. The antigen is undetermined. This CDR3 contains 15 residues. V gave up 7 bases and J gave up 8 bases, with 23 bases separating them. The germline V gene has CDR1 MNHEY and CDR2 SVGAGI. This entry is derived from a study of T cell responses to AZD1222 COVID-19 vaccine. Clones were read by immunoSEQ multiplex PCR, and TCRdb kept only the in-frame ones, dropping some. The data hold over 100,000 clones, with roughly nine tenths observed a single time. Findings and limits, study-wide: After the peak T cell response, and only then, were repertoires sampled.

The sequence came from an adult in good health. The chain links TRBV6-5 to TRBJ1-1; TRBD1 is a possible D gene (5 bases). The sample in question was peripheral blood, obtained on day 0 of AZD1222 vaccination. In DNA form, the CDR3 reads TGTGCCAGCATTTCGACCGAGCAGGGAACCTTAGAAGCTTTCTTT. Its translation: CASISTEQGTLEAFF.